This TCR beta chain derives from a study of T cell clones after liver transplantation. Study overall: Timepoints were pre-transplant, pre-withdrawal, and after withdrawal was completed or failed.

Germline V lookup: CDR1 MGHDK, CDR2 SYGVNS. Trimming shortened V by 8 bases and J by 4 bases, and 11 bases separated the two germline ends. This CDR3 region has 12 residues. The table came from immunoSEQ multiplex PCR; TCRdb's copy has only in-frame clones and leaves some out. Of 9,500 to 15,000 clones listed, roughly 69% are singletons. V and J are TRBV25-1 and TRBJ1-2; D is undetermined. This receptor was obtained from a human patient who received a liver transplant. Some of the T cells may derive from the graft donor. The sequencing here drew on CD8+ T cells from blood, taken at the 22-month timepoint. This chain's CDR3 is CASGPGTYGYTF. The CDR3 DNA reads TGTGCCAGCGGCCCGGGCACCTATGGCTACACCTTC.